This T cell receptor beta chain appears in the sequencing data of a study of T-cell memory formation after mild COVID-19. Study in general: TCR clusters were largely donor specific.

Barcoded TCR alpha and TCR beta cDNA libraries with UMIs came from 5'RACE using constant-segment primers. TCRdb re-derived calls from the 5' RACE reads in MiXCR, one entry per CDR3 protein. The sample records under 200,000 distinct CDR3 sequences, 25% to 40% being singletons. Regarding this clonotype: Its antigen is not known.

Study-level points and caveats: Shrinking CD4+ clones resided mostly in CM and EM, and CD8+ ones in EMRA. Day 37-peaking second-wave clones had unconfirmed SARS-CoV-2 specificity.

The TCR was taken from an adult woman who had mild COVID-19 (a few samples of this study predate the infection). Cell type and time point are not known. Sequenced sample: PBMCs or a T cell subset sorted from them (not recorded which).

CDR3 nucleotide sequence: TGTGCCAGCAGCGTACAGGAGGGGACTAGCGGGGACCTATACGAGCAGTACTTC. This sequence encodes CASSVQEGTSGDLYEQYF. The chain carries TRBV9 and TRBJ2-7; 13 positions match TRBD2. In germline, CDR1 is SGDLS, CDR2 YYNGEE. J was trimmed by 4 bases and V by 1 base; bases with no gene match: 11. The CDR3 runs to 18 residues.